A selection of T cell receptor beta chains follows, all from one sample in a study of cytomegalovirus exposure and HLA in healthy donors. The data were produced by immunoSEQ multiplex PCR, yet TCRdb's version contains in-frame clones alone and is incomplete. The sample shows some 38,000 clones, about half of them seen only once. The sequencing sample was made of PBMCs. These receptors came from a woman aged 40 to 50 in good health and CMV-seropositive. Both conserved end residues are part of each CDR3. A D gene is named only where the DNA matches it firmly. Size is omitted from some rows. Given values are once, few, many or a class for expanded clones.

J gene: TRBJ1-6; V gene: TRBV2; clone size: NA; D gene: TRBD1; CDR3 DNA: TGTGCCAGCAGTGAAAGGTCAGGGGGTAGAAATTCACCCCTCCACTTT; CDR3 protein: CASSERSGGRNSPLHF
J gene: TRBJ2-5; V gene: TRBV5-4; clone size: medium-sized; D gene: TRBD1; CDR3 DNA: TGTGCCAGCAGGGGACAGGGGGACCAGACCCAGTACTTC; CDR3 protein: CASRGQGDQTQYF
J gene: TRBJ2-1; V gene: TRBV4-2; clone size: NA; D gene: NA; CDR3 DNA: TGTGCCAGCAGCCAAGATCTCGCGGGGACTTCCTACAATGAGCAGTTCTTC; CDR3 protein: CASSQDLAGTSYNEQFF
J gene: TRBJ1-2; V gene: TRBV10-3; clone size: NA; D gene: NA; CDR3 DNA: TGTGCCATCAGTGCGGACAGAGAATATGGCTACACCTTC; CDR3 protein: CAISADREYGYTF
J gene: TRBJ2-5; V gene: TRBV9; clone size: NA; D gene: TRBD1; CDR3 DNA: TGTGCCAGCAGCGTAGGGACAGGGGGACAGACCCAGTACTTC; CDR3 protein: CASSVGTGGQTQYF
J gene: TRBJ1-2; V gene: TRBV6-1; clone size: NA; D gene: NA; CDR3 DNA: TGTGCCAGCAGTGCTCAAGACTACTATGGCTACACCTTC; CDR3 protein: CASSAQDYYGYTF
J gene: TRBJ2-5; V gene: TRBV5-4; clone size: NA; D gene: TRBD2; CDR3 DNA: TGTGCCAGCAGCTCGGTTTATGGGACTAGTCGGGGACGGGAGACCCAGTACTTC; CDR3 protein: CASSSVYGTSRGRETQYF
J gene: TRBJ2-1; V gene: TRBV10-2; clone size: NA; D gene: TRBD2; CDR3 DNA: TGCGCCAGCAGGCCGGGACTAGCGGGGGGGGCGGGCTCCTACAATGAGCAGTTCTTC; CDR3 protein: CASRPGLAGGAGSYNEQFF
J gene: TRBJ2-5; V gene: TRBV20-1; clone size: few; D gene: NA; CDR3 DNA: TGCAGTGCGATCGGGCAAGAGACCCAGTACTTC; CDR3 protein: CSAIGQETQYF
J gene: TRBJ2-3; V gene: TRBV19; clone size: NA; D gene: NA; CDR3 DNA: TGTGCCAGTAGTGGACTAACTCAGCAGTATTTT; CDR3 protein: CASSGLTQQYF